The source of this TCR beta chain is a study of T-cell memory formation after mild COVID-19 (TCRdb year 2021). In terms of the full investigation: TCR sequence clusters from the two donors were largely donor specific. Longitudinal TCRalpha and TCRbeta repertoire sequencing tracked T-cell clones expanding and contracting after mild COVID-19 in two donors. Two young, previously healthy adult volunteers made up the cohort, one male and one female. Study-wide conclusions, independent of this receptor: From day 15 to 85, contracting clones showed balanced CD4/CD8 phenotypes, whereas a second wave of clones that expanded from day 15 to 37 leaned towards CD4+. Some responding clones were detected in pre-infection memory, suggesting pre-existing cross-reactive memory T cells joined the SARS-CoV-2 response. Only a couple of mild cases were covered in the study, and larger cohorts including severe cases with pre-infection samples were considered necessary. Contracting CD4+ clones appeared mostly in the CM and EM memory subsets, whereas CD8+ clones were enriched in EMRA. SARS-CoV-2 specificity of the second-wave clones peaking on day 37 was not confirmed.

In its sample, this clonotype was seen once. Its antigen is still unknown. No much larger clone exists at a distance of one base, and base qualities are not known. One read is thin evidence. These reads were obtained on an Illumina NovaSeq 6000. TCRalpha and TCRbeta cDNA libraries were built by 5'RACE with constant-segment primers, adding sample barcodes and unique molecular identifiers. RNA was extracted from every sample with Trizol reagent. Amplification of the libraries took two PCR steps, and the second step added a second sample barcode plus Illumina TruSeq adapters. Sequencing of the libraries was done on an Illumina NovaSeq, producing 2 x 150 bp paired-end reads. As for the original processing: The reads were demultiplexed and collapsed into UMI-guided consensus sequences using migec v1.2.7. Using mixcr v2.1.11, the UMI consensuses were aligned to TRA and TRB V and J templates and assembled into clonotypes. Expanded or contracted clonotypes were those called significant by both edgeR and NoisET, with noise models trained on biological replicates. For edgeR calls, the thresholds were a false discovery rate-adjusted p below 0.01 and a log2 fold-change of 1. As an exploratory analysis of dynamics, max-normalized trajectories of the 1000 most abundant clonotypes were examined by PCA with hierarchical clustering. Separately sequenced CD4+ and CD8+ repertoires were used to assign the CD4 or CD8 phenotype of responding clones. TCRdb reworked the public reads: Q25 trimming with fastp, MiXCR clone assembly, productive beta chains retained. CDR3 protein duplicates are merged, each entry listing the most common genes and DNA. The V and J calls were determined by TCRdb, not by the authors. The sample profile shows roughly 450,000 distinct CDR3 sequences; approximately 18% of them were found once. The leading ten clones occupy under 25% of the sample.

Ficoll-Paque density gradient centrifugation was the method used to isolate PBMCs. The CDR3 spans 16 residues, from the cysteine through the phenylalanine. Just CDR3 DNA is preserved here, 48 bases in frame from base 1. V is cut by 1 base and J by 2 bases, and the space between the germline ends is 13 bases. CDR1 and CDR2, per the germline V gene, are MDHEN and SYDVKM. The sequenced sample consisted of PBMCs or a T cell subset sorted from them (not recorded which). The TCR originated in a young man who had mild COVID-19 (a few samples of this study predate the infection). The sample titles of this study are shuffled in the database, so cell type and time point are left out; the donor was told from shared clones. Recombination linked TRBV28 to TRBJ2-3; matching of 5 bases hints at TRBD1 as the D gene. The DNA sequence reads TGTGCCAGCAGTTTATCGTCGCAGGGTGCCACAGATACGCAGTATTTT. This yields the protein CASSLSSQGATDTQYF.